This note documents a single T cell receptor beta chain sequence. Which antigen it targets is not known. One junction end disagrees with the germline gene, perhaps due to a read error. The CDR3 runs 17 amino acids, cysteine and phenylalanine included. Here the CDR3 DNA is all that survives: 51 bases in frame from base 1. Per the germline V gene, LGHNA is the CDR1 and YNFKEQ is the CDR2. Bulk unsorted tissue served as the source for RNA extraction, and RNA quality was assessed using a NanoDrop ND-1000 and an Agilent 2100. For the normal lung samples, distant non-tumor tissue was collected more than 3 cm away from the tumor edge. Newly diagnosed lung cancer patients without prior chemotherapy who had been admitted for thoracic surgery in China between August and November 2014 were enrolled as donors. The study excluded patients who had received radiotherapy or chemotherapy before or who had another cancer at the same time. Pieces of surgical tissue measuring roughly 1-2.3 cm3 were kept in RNAlater solution and stored at -80 degrees C until use.

This specimen comes from a study of tumor and adjacent non-tumor tissue in lung cancer (dated by TCRdb to about 2018). About the study as a whole: Of the cohort, eleven to twelve patients had adenocarcinoma, 2 had squamous cell carcinoma and 1 had small cell lung cancer. The 15 or so patients were aged about 31 to 85 years, included around 10 men and 5 women, and had TNM stage I to III disease. Fewer than 35 paired specimens, one tumor and one normal lung sample per patient, were profiled by TCRbeta CDR3 sequencing. The study compared bulk TCRbeta repertoires from lung tumor tissue and matched distant non-tumor lung tissue of around 14 lung cancer patients. Sequencing generated a total of roughly 130 million productive TCRbeta reads, averaging around 4.2 million reads per sample. What the authors observed across the whole study: The top 100 clones accounted for a significantly larger cumulative portion of the repertoire in normal lung than in tumor tissue. Only roughly 16 patients were in the cohort, and the authors stated that larger samples and more detailed clinical data are needed. The methods do not name the sequencing platform or mention unique molecular identifiers. Peripheral blood was not sequenced, so blood TCRbeta repertoires were not examined in the lung cancer patients of the study. TCR diversity was significantly higher in younger patients, and greater tumor TCR diversity was associated with shorter overall survival and shorter disease-free survival. Tumor tissue showed significantly higher TCR diversity (inverse Simpson) than normal lung tissue, at roughly 390 vs 170 (P = 0.0075, Mann-Whitney U test).

The library was generated by multiplex PCR. TCRdb lists the instrument as Illumina HiSeq 2500. Following protocols modified from ARM-PCR, the researchers constructed TCRbeta libraries through three rounds of nested PCR with primers (Table S4). Before sequencing, PCR products in the 200-500 bp range were cut out of the gel and cleaned up using the QIAquick gel extraction kit. As for how the authors treated the data: Reads were cleaned with Trimmomatic, merged with FLASH into complete CDR3 sequences, and assigned to V(D)J germline segments with MiTCR. Clonal diversity was calculated as the inverse Simpson's index using VDJtools. In-frame sequences without a premature stop codon were defined as productive reads. The raw public reads went through TCRdb reprocessing: fastp at Q25, MiXCR clone calling, in-frame beta chains kept. A single entry per CDR3 protein holds the most common genes and DNA from its merged rows. It is TCRdb's table, rather than the study itself, that gives the V and J calls and clone size. Counted in this sample were 90,000 to 100,000 distinct CDR3 sequences; around three quarters of them appeared once. The ten biggest clones cover 30% of the sample.

Recombination connected TRBV4-2 to TRBJ2-3; TRBD2 fits 9 bases in the junction. This TCR derives from a man aged 55 to 70 with small cell lung cancer. Specimen: distant non-tumor lung tissue. The DNA sequence is as follows: TGTACCAGCAGCCAACATCCAGCGGGAGGCCTGGCAGATACGCAGTATTTT. The translation is CTSSQHPAGGLADTQYF.